Listed below are T cell receptor beta chains from one sample, sequenced in a study of vaccination effects on CD4 cells after COVID-19. These TCRs are of unknown antigen specificity. Produced via immunoSEQ multiplex PCR; TCRdb's table is partial and in-frame only. Among more than 45,000 clones listed, 70% to 80% were seen once. Material: CD4+ T cells from PBMCs cultured without peptide, obtained before COVID-19 vaccination. The receptor set was obtained from a human donor who received a COVID-19 vaccine. The CDR3 runs from the conserved cysteine through the conserved F or W.

j_call | v_call | cdr3_aa
TRBJ2-1 | TRBV28 | CASRGQGYNEQFF
TRBJ2-4 | TRBV7-9 | CASSLVRDQPSKNIQYF
TRBJ1-6 | TRBV6-5 | CASSNRGGFNSPLHF
TRBJ1-4 | TRBV6-5 | CASMKQGAEEKLFF
TRBJ2-1 | TRBV9 | CASSVGTSGSSYNEQFF
TRBJ1-1 | TRBV7-2 | CASSSQGDSGRAFF
TRBJ1-5 | TRBV6-2/TRBV6-3 | CASSFSDRAGNQPQHF
TRBJ2-3 | TRBV29-1 | CSVEPASTDTQYF
TRBJ2-2 | TRBV6-5 | CASRQGTDNTGELFF
TRBJ2-2 | TRBV11-3 | CASSLGGPNTGELFF
TRBJ1-3 | TRBV9 | CASSVDLGLSSGNTIYF
TRBJ1-2 | TRBV2 | CASSPVGRNYGYTF
TRBJ1-5 | TRBV2 | CASNLQGARNQPQHF
TRBJ2-5 | TRBV6-4 | CASSDPRCSGGEGYF
TRBJ1-1 | TRBV15 | CATGEGRPLNTEAFF
TRBJ2-2 | TRBV9 | CASSTGLADTGELFF
TRBJ2-5 | TRBV4-2 | CASSQDGGETQYF
TRBJ2-3 | TRBV14 | CASSSPRGGASDTQYF
TRBJ2-5 | TRBV5-1 | CASSLSPSGGSQETQYF
TRBJ1-5 | TRBV28 | CASSLQGGVGNQPQHF
TRBJ1-2 | TRBV3-1/TRBV3-2 | CASSPADRGSNYGYTF
TRBJ2-5 | TRBV6-5 | CASSYSGQGETQYF
TRBJ2-1 | TRBV10-2 | CASRADRVNEQFF
TRBJ2-6 | TRBV6-1 | CASSEPGAAGANVLTF
TRBJ1-1 | TRBV30 | CARGRETEAFF
TRBJ1-1 | TRBV6-5 | CASSLGTVNTEAFF
TRBJ2-1 | TRBV5-1 | CASSFSLAGGFMSSYNEQFF
TRBJ2-1 | TRBV5-1 | CASSLAAAGNEQFF
TRBJ2-1 | TRBV7-3 | CASSTRGGGAGNEQFF
TRBJ1-3 | TRBV6-2/TRBV6-3 | CASGSTGSGNTIYF
TRBJ1-5 | TRBV24-1 | CATSRQYSNQPQHF
TRBJ1-1 | TRBV21-1 | CASAPNRGALPLPPEAFF
TRBJ2-5 | TRBV11-1 | CASSTRRGETQYF
TRBJ1-2 | TRBV7-2 | CASSPPWGGYTF
TRBJ2-1 | TRBV2 | CASKRTVSSYNEQFF
TRBJ1-2 | TRBV6-6 | CASTLLGVGYGYTF
TRBJ1-6 | TRBV28 | CASSSGLLNSPLHF
TRBJ1-1 | TRBV6-4 | CASSPTDRANTEAFF
TRBJ2-5 | TRBV5-1 | CASSFRDRGPPETQYF
TRBJ1-5 | TRBV19 | CASSGRGVGNQPQHF
TRBJ1-4 | TRBV28 | CASSLSGGTNEKLFF
TRBJ2-3 | TRBV6-1 | CASSEVRRLPDTQYF
TRBJ2-4 | TRBV5-1 | CASSFGGVEDIQYF
TRBJ1-2 | TRBV19 | CASRRGLNYGYTF
TRBJ1-1 | TRBV10-2 | CASRPGTASAEAFF
TRBJ1-1 | TRBV2 | CASSDEDRVGMNTEAFF
TRBJ2-1 | TRBV5-1 | CASSLGLASDEQFF
TRBJ1-1 | TRBV11-2 | CASSPRGQGGGTEAFF
TRBJ1-6 | TRBV6-5 | CASSYLRGGPLHF
TRBJ2-1 | TRBV5-1 | CASSLMQTSGYNEQFF